This T cell receptor (beta chain) emerged from a study of blood T cell repertoires in COVID-19 (dated by TCRdb to between 2020 and 2021). At the level of the whole study: Samples covering the acute and convalescent phases of COVID-19 were provided by collaborators in the United States, Italy and Spain. Samples were obtained from the ongoing ImmuneRACE study (first 160 participants) and from 1,254 subjects provided by 6 global collaborators. The dataset comprised deeply sampled blood TCRbeta repertoires from subjects exposed to, actively infected with, or recovered from COVID-19. Where HLA class I and class II types were available, the types were taken from metadata supplied by the sample provider, not from assay-based typing. The repertoires were released in a freely available public database intended as a resource for research on the immune response to SARS-CoV-2. Sample metadata almost always included a de-identified subject ID, COVID-19 status, age in years and sex. The material from the prospective study consisted of cDNA or gDNA derived from T cells, B-cell-depleted T cells, or PBMCs. Points the paper makes about the study in general: The amount of clinical and demographic metadata varied by source and participant and was provided uncurated.

The collaborating institutions used their own protocols to collect whole blood in K2EDTA tubes. For TCRbeta analysis, collaborators shipped samples in one of three forms: frozen whole blood, isolated PBMCs, or DNA extracted from either of those sample types. TCRbeta CDR3 regions were amplified from genomic DNA using the immunoSEQ Assay, a bias-controlled multiplex PCR. As for how the authors treated the data: The number of nucleated cells in each sample was estimated from the amplification of reference gene primers within the assay. To quantify the absolute abundance of each unique TCRbeta CDR3 rearrangement, sequence reads were collapsed and filtered. For each sample, productive Simpson clonality was calculated by taking the square root of Simpson's diversity index across productive rearrangements. The source is immuneACCESS, and TCRdb retained only in-frame sequences with V and J called. Part of the clones is not carried over; for the studies checked, unresolved V genes explain less than half of this, and the remainder is unexplained. V and J calls and clone size are those listed in that table; D and trimming were worked out from the DNA. The sample includes tens of thousands of clones, with about 86% observed a single time. Around 4% of the sample goes to the ten largest clones.

The germline V gene encodes CDR1 MNHEY and CDR2 SMNVEV (reference sequence). Trimming removed 5 bases from V and 0 bases from J; the gene matches leave 3 bases unexplained. The CDR3, from cysteine to phenylalanine, totals 16 residues. The kept DNA is CDR3 alone, 48 bases in frame from the first base. Note on this clone: Its antigen remains unidentified. Within one base of it there is no much larger clone, and no base qualities were kept.

The sequence joins TRBV27 to TRBJ2-1, with 11 bases aligning to TRBD2. The sample consisted of peripheral blood. The receptor was isolated from a man older than 75 with active COVID-19. The CDR3 is CASSPGLAGSYNEQFF. Read as DNA, the sequence is TGTGCCAGCAGTCCCGGACTAGCGGGCTCCTACAATGAGCAGTTCTTC.